The rows below give T cell receptor beta chains drawn from one sample of a study of cytomegalovirus exposure and HLA in healthy donors. Clones were sequenced by immunoSEQ multiplex PCR, and TCRdb holds only the in-frame ones, with some missing. The table lists 150,000 to 160,000 clones, approximately 80% of them singletons, with approximately 6.3% in the top ten. Sequencing was done on a sample of PBMCs. These receptors were collected from a woman between 45 and 60 years old in good health and CMV-seropositive. CDR3s include the opening cysteine and the closing phenylalanine or tryptophan.

v_call cdr3_aa
TRBV6-5 CASSLTGSGYTF
TRBV19 CASSIDWSGSGAHNEQFF
TRBV5-1 CASSLGQGSNQPQHF
TRBV6-1 CASSLTGTEQYF
TRBV30 CAWNKPGQGAGNTIYF
TRBV7-2 CASSLPRGAGSPYEQYF
TRBV30 CAQQGAAAYGYTF
TRBV5-4 CASSWTGSSNEQFF
TRBV2 CASTLSQTGGRDTQYF
TRBV5-8 CASSLLEGLAKNIQYF
TRBV11-2 CASSRQGNTEAFF
TRBV5-1 CASSLRSSGDTDTQYF
TRBV29-1 CSVEDQGRGYEQYF
TRBV7-9 CASSGTEYGYTF
TRBV9 CASSPRGREQFF
TRBV11-2 CASSLELAGGLYNEQFF
TRBV7-2 CASSSRGSNQPQHF
TRBV6-5 CASSDGTGTFEAFF
TRBV4-1 CASSQRTTENTEAFF
TRBV6-6 CASSYGRGSGANVLTF
TRBV5-1 CASSLNSLNTGELFF
TRBV5-4 CASSLTSGGNEQFF
TRBV7-2 CASSLAAGDSDTQYF
TRBV7-3 CASSPDTNTEAFF
TRBV4-2 CASSQDRGHSGNTIYF
TRBV4-3 CASSQLTSGGGEQYF
TRBV5-1 CASRVGTTGTSGGARNEQFF
TRBV2 CATGQVYEQYF
TRBV7-9 CSSSSSPREANTGELFF
TRBV12-5 CASALEDEQFF
TRBV25-1 CASSESKGDNQPQHF
TRBV2 CASCSGGSVNIQYF
TRBV27 CASSTKTGAYTGELFF
TRBV30 CAWREMTSSYNEQFF
TRBV7-2 CASTLQPGTEQYF
TRBV5-1 CASSSGTGSNYGYTF
TRBV7-9 CASSLGSSGNTIYF
TRBV15 CATSSRDYLYEQYF
TRBV29-1 CSVPVNTEAFF
TRBV6-6 CASNLLRSNQPQHF
TRBV2 CASAAGSSYNEQFF
TRBV5-8 CASSLKGQNTIYF
TRBV4-1 CASSHSEGKSYDQYF
TRBV15 CATRPSHYEQYF
TRBV10-3 CAIPTSSGANVLTF
TRBV7-2 CASSQSGGKQYF
TRBV9 CASSVGTGVLGTEAFF
TRBV4-2 CASSRRGLSGPSTDTQYF
TRBV6-5 CASRLDRNMGGYTF
TRBV27 CASSYLRENSPLHF
TRBV13 CASSSGLGATSYEQYF
TRBV29-1 CSVLQAYGYTF
TRBV7-6 CDRCGGGNYGYTF
TRBV10-1 CASSEGGLATGELFF
TRBV6-6 CASSLLAAQETQYF
TRBV6-5 CASRRLSTGGSEQYF
TRBV5-4 CASGGGASNEQFF